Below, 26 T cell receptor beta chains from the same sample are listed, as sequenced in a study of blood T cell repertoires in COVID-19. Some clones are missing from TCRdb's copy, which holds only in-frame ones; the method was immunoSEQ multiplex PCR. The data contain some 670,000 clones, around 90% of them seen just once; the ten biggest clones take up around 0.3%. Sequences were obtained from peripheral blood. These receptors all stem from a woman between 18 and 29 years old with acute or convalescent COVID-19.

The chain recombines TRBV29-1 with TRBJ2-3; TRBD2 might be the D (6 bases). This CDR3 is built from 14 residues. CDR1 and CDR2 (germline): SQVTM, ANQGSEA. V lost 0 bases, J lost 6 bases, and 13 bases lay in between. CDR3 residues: CSVEDDGAGDTQYF. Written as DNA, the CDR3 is TGCAGCGTTGAAGATGACGGGGCGGGGGATACGCAGTATTTT.

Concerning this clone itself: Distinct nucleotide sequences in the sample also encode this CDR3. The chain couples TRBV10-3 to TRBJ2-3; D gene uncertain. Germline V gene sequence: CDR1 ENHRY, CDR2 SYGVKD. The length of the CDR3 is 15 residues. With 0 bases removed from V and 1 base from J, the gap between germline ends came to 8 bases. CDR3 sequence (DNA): TGTGCCATCAGTGAGTCGACCAGGCGCACAGATACGCAGTATTTT. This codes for CAISESTRRTDTQYF.

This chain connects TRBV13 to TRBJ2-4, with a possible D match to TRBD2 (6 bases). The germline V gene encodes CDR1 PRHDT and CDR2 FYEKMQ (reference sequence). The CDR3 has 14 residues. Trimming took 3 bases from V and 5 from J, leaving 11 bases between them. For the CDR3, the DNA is TGTGCCAGCAGCTTCCGGGACTTTGAAAACATTCAGTACTTC. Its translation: CASSFRDFENIQYF.

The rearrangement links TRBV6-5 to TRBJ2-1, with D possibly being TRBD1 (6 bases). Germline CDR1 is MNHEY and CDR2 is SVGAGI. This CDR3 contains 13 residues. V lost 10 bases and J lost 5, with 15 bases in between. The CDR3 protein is CAIRQVRDNEQFF. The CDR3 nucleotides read TGTGCCATCAGACAGGTTAGGGACAATGAGCAGTTCTTC.

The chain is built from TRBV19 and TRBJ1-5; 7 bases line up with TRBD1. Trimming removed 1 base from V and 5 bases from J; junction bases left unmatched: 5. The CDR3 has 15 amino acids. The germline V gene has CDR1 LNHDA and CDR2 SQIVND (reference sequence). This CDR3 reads CASSIGDRADQPQHF. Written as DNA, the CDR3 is TGTGCCAGTAGTATAGGAGACAGGGCGGATCAGCCCCAGCATTTT.

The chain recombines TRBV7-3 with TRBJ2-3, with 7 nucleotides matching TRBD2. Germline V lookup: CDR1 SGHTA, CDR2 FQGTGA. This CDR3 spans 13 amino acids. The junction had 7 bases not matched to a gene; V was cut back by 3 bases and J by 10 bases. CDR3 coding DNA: TGTGCCAGCAGCTTTGCCGGGGGAGGGGCGCAGTATTTT. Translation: CASSFAGGGAQYF.

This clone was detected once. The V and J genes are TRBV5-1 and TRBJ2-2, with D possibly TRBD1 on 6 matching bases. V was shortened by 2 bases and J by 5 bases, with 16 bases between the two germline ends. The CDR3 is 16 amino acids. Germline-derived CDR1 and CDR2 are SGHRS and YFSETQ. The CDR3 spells CASSFSNRADTGELFF. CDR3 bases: TGCGCCAGCAGCTTCAGTAACAGGGCGGATACCGGGGAGCTGTTTTTT. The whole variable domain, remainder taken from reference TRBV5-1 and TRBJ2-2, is KAGVTQTPRYLIKTRGQQVTLSCSPISGHRSVSWYQQTPGQGLQFLFEYFSETQRNKGNFPGRFSGRQFSNSRSEMNVSTLELGDSALYLCASSFSNRADTGELFFGEGSRLTVL.

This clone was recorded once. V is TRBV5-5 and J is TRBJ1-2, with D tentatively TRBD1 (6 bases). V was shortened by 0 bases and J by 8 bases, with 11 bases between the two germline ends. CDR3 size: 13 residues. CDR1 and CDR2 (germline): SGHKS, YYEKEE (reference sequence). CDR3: CASSLAAGEGYTF. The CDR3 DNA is TGTGCCAGCAGCTTGGCGGCAGGGGAAGGCTACACCTTC.

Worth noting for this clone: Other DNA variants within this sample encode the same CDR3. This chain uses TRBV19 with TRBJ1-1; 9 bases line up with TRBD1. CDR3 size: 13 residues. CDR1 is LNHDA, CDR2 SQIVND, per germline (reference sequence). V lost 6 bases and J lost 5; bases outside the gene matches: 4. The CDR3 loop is CASRTGGSTEAFF. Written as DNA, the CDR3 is TGTGCCAGTAGGACAGGGGGAAGTACTGAAGCTTTCTTT.

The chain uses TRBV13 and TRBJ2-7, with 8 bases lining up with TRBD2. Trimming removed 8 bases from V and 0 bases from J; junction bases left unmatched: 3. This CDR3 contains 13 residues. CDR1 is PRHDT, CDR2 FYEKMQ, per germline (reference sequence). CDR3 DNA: TGTGCCAGCCGGGGGGGCAGCTCCTACGAGCAGTACTTC. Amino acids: CASRGGSSYEQYF. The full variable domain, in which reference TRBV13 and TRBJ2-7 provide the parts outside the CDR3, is AAGVIQSPRHLIKEKRETATLKCYPIPRHDTVYWYQQGPGQDPQFLISFYEKMQSDKGSIPDRFSAQQFSDYHSELNMSSLELGDSALYFCASRGGSSYEQYFGPGTRLTVT.

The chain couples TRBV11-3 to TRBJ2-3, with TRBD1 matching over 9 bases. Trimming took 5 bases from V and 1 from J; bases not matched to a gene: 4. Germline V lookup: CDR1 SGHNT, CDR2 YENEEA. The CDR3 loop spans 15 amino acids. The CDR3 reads CASSPRTGGTDTQYF. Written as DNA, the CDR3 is TGTGCCAGCAGCCCTCGGACAGGGGGCACAGATACGCAGTATTTT.

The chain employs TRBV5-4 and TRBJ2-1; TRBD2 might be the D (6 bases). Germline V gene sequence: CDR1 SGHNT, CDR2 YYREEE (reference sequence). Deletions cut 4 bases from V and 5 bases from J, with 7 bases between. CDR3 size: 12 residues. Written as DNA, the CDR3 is TGTGCCAGCAGCGGCGGGGACAATGAGCAGTTCTTC. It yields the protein CASSGGDNEQFF. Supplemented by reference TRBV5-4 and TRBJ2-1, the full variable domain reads ETGVTQSPTHLIKTRGQQVTLRCSSQSGHNTVSWYQQALGQGPQFIFQYYREEENGRGNFPPRFSGLQFPNYSSELNVNALELDDSALYLCASSGGDNEQFFGPGTRLTVL.

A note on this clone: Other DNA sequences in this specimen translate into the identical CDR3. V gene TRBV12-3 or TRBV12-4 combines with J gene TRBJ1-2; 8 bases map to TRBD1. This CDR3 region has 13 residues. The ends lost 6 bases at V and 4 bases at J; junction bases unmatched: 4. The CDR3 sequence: CASSRTGLYGYTF. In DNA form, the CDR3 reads TGTGCCAGCAGCCGGACAGGGCTCTATGGCTACACCTTC.

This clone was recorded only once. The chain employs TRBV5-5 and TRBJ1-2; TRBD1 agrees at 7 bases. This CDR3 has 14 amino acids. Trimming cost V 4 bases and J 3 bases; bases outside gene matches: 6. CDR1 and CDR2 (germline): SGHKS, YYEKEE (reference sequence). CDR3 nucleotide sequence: TGTGCCAGCAGCATAGGACAGGATCACTATGGCTACACCTTC. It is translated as CASSIGQDHYGYTF.

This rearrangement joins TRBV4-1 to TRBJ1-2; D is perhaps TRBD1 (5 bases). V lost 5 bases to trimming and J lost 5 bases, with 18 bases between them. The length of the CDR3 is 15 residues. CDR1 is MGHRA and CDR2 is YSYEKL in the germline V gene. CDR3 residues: CASSGHTTGGYGYTF. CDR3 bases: TGCGCCAGCAGCGGACACACGACGGGGGGGTATGGCTACACCTTC.

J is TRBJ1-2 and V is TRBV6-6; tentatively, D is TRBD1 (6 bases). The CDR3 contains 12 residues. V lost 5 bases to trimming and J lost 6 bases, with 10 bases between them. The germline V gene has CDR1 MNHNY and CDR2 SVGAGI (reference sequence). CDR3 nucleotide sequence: TGTGCCAGCAGTCTGGGGGACAATGGCTACACCTTC. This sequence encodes CASSLGDNGYTF.

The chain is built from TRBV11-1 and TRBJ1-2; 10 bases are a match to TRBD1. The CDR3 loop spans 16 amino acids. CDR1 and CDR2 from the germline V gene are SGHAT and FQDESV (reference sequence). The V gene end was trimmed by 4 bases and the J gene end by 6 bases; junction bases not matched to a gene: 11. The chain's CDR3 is CASSSSSGTGVHGYTF. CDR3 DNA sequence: TGTGCCAGCAGCTCATCCTCCGGGACAGGGGTTCATGGCTACACCTTC.

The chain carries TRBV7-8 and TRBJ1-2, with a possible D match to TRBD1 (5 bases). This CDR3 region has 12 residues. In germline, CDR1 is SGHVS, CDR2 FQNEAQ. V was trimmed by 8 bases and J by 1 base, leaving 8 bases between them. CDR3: CASYGGNYGYTF. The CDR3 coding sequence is TGTGCCAGCTACGGGGGTAACTATGGCTACACCTTC.

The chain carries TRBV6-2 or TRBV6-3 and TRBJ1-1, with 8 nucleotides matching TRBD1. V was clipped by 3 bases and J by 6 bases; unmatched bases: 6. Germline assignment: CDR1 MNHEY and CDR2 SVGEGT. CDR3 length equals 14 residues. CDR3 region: CASSYFGTGAEAFF. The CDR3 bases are TGTGCCAGCAGTTATTTCGGGACAGGAGCTGAAGCTTTCTTT.

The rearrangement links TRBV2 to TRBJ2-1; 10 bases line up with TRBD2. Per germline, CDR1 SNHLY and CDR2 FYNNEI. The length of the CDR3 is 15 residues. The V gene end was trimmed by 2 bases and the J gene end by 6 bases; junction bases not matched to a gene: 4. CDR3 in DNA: TGTGCCAGCAGTGAAACTAGCGGGGCCCGCAATGAGCAGTTCTTC. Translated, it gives CASSETSGARNEQFF.

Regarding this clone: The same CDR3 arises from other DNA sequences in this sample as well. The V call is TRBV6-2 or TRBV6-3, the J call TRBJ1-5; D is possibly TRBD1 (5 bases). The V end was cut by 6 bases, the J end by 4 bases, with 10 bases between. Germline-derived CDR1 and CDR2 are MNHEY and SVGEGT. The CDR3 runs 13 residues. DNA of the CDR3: TGTGCCAGCAGCCGCGACAGTAATCAGCCCCAGCATTTT. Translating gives CASSRDSNQPQHF.

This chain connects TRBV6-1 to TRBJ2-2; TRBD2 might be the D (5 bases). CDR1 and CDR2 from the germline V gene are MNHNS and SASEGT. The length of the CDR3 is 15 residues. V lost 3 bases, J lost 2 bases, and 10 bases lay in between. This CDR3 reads CASSDVAGNTGELFF. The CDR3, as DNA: TGTGCCAGCAGTGATGTGGCGGGCAACACCGGGGAGCTGTTTTTT.

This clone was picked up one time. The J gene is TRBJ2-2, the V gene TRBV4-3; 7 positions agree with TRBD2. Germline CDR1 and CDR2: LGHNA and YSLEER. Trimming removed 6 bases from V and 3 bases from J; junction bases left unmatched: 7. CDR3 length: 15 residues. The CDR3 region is CASREGGGDTGELFF. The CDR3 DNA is TGCGCCAGCAGAGAAGGTGGGGGGGACACCGGGGAGCTGTTTTTT.

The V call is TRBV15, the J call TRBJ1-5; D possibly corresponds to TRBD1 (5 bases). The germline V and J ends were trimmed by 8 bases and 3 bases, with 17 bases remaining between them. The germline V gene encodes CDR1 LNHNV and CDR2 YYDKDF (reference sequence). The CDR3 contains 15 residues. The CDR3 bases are TGTGCCACCGGACACGCCCGACGGATCAATCAGCCCCAGCATTTT. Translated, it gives CATGHARRINQPQHF.

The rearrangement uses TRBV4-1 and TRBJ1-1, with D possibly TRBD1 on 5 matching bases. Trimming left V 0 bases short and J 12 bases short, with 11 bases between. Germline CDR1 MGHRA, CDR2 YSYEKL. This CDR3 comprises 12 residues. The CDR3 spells CASSQDGTGPFF. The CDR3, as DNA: TGCGCCAGCAGCCAAGACGGTACAGGACCTTTCTTT.

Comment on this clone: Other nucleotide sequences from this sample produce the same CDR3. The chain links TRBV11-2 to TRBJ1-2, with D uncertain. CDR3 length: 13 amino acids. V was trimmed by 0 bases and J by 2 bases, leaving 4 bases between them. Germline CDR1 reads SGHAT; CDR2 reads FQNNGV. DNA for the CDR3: TGTGCCAGCAGCTTAGATCGGAACTATGGCTACACCTTC. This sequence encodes CASSLDRNYGYTF.